These 25 T cell receptor beta chains were all obtained from the same sample, sequenced in a study of regulatory T cells in long-lasting Graves disease. Time point reported: newly diagnosed GD, antithyroid drugs for less than 3 months. The TCR library was made from RNA extracted from PBMCs. Libraries of TCR beta came from iRepertoire HTBI primers plus Arm-PCR of CDR3 regions. TCRdb analysed the multiplex PCR reads with MiXCR anew, one entry per CDR3 protein. The repertoire holds 350,000 to 550,000 distinct CDR3 sequences, with around 15% as singletons. The same data also went into a second study, on T cells in Graves' hyperthyroidism and ophthalmopathy.

Source: peripheral blood mononuclear cells (PBMCs), taken at new diagnosis, from a patient treated with antithyroid drugs. The receptors stem from a woman aged 50 to 60 with Graves disease.

Comment on this clonotype: It may be a read error: a sequence one base away is much more abundant. J is TRBJ2-7 and V is TRBV6-2 or TRBV6-3, with 10 bases matching TRBD2. V lost 7 bases to trimming and J lost 7 bases; unmatched junction nucleotides: 16. The CDR3 extends over 16 amino acids. Germline CDR1 MNHEY, CDR2 SVGEGT. CDR3 loop: CASKDGASGSYNEQYF. In nucleotides, the CDR3 is TGTGCCAGCAAAGACGGGGCTAGCGGGAGTTATAATGAGCAGTACTTC.

In this sample, this clonotype turned up a few times. The chain uses TRBV20-1 and TRBJ1-2; 7 nucleotides align to TRBD1. The CDR3 runs 15 residues. Germline V lookup: CDR1 DFQATT, CDR2 SNEGSKA (reference sequence). Germline trimming cut 1 base from V and 0 bases from J; bases unmatched to any gene: 5. CDR3 sequence: CSARVEGAANYGYTF. The CDR3 DNA follows: TGCAGTGCTAGAGTTGAGGGGGCAGCTAACTATGGCTACACCTTC.

This clonotype was picked up a small number of times. The V call is TRBV5-1, the J call TRBJ2-7; 7 nucleotides align to TRBD1. The CDR3 length is 16 residues. CDR1 is SGHRS and CDR2 is YFSETQ in the germline V gene. Trimming took 0 bases from V and 0 from J; bases not matched to a gene: 6. The CDR3 DNA is TGCGCCAGCAGCTTGGGACAGGGCCCCTTCTCCTACGAGCAGTACTTC. Residues: CASSLGQGPFSYEQYF. The full variable domain, with the rest looked up from reference TRBV5-1 and TRBJ2-7, is KAGVTQTPRYLIKTRGQQVTLSCSPISGHRSVSWYQQTPGQGLQFLFEYFSETQRNKGNFPGRFSGRQFSNSRSEMNVSTLELGDSALYLCASSLGQGPFSYEQYFGPGTRLTVT.

This clonotype was seen repeatedly, ten times or more. The V and J genes are TRBV10-1 and TRBJ2-3; maybe TRBD2 (5 bases). Germline assignment: CDR1 WNHNN and CDR2 SYGVQD (reference sequence). Trimming took off 3 bases at V and 2 bases at J, with 12 bases between the two ends. The CDR3 totals 15 residues. CDR3 nucleotide sequence: TGCGCCAGCAGTGACACCGACGGGAACACAGATACGCAGTATTTT. Translated, it gives CASSDTDGNTDTQYF.

At least ten counts were recorded for this clonotype. The rearrangement uses TRBV9 and TRBJ2-2; D not certain. Germline values: CDR1 SGDLS, CDR2 YYNGEE. Trimming removed 3 bases from V and 3 bases from J, with 12 bases in between. The CDR3 spans 15 residues. CDR3 sequence (DNA): TGTGCCAGCAGCGCTCAAGGGCGAGACACCGGGGAGCTGTTTTTT. It encodes CASSAQGRDTGELFF.

This clonotype showed up just a few times. CDR3 bases: TGCAGTGCTAGAGATTTTGCAAAGGCGGACACTGAAGCTTTCTTT. Protein: CSARDFAKADTEAFF. The chain combines TRBV20-1 with TRBJ1-1; D uncertain. Trimming removed 0 bases from V and 3 bases from J, with 14 bases in between. Germline loops: CDR1 DFQATT, CDR2 SNEGSKA (reference sequence). The CDR3 is 15 amino acids.

This clonotype was seen only a few times. The chain is built from TRBV9 and TRBJ2-3; 10 nucleotides match TRBD2. Germline V gene data show CDR1 as SGDLS and CDR2 as YYNGEE. V dropped 0 bases and J dropped 3; count of bases not matched to a gene: 7. CDR3 length: 17 amino acids. The CDR3 DNA reads as TGTGCCAGCAGCGTAGCTTCGGCTAGCGGGAGAACAGATACGCAGTATTTT. This gives the protein CASSVASASGRTDTQYF.

This clonotype was seen at least ten times. In DNA form, the CDR3 reads TGCGCCAGCAGCTTGGTCCCCGGGGGGTCCTACGAGCAGTACTTC. It codes for CASSLVPGGSYEQYF. The V call is TRBV5-1, the J call TRBJ2-7; 7 bases line up with TRBD2. V was clipped by 0 bases and J by 1 base; unmatched bases: 4. This CDR3 comprises 15 residues. Per germline, CDR1 SGHRS and CDR2 YFSETQ.

At least ten counts were recorded for this clonotype. This chain uses TRBV20-1 with TRBJ2-3; D may be TRBD1 or TRBD2 (7 bases each). CDR1 DFQATT and CDR2 SNEGSKA come from the germline V gene (reference sequence). This CDR3 spans 17 amino acids. Trimming shortened V by 3 bases and J by 1 base, and 20 bases separated the two germline ends. The CDR3 loop reads CSASGTAGTTRTDTQYF. CDR3 DNA: TGCAGTGCTAGCGGGACAGCCGGGACTACCCGCACAGATACGCAGTATTTT.

This clonotype appeared a few times. The chain recombines TRBV10-3 with TRBJ2-4; D gene unclear. Germline values: CDR1 ENHRY, CDR2 SYGVKD. V lost 6 bases and J lost 5, with 5 bases in between. The CDR3 spans 11 residues. The CDR3 bases are TGTGCCATCAGGGGTGAAAACATTCAGTACTTC. Translation: CAIRGENIQYF.

This clonotype occurred once. The genes are TRBV9 and TRBJ2-3; 7 nucleotides agree with TRBD2. The CDR3 spans 14 residues. Trimming at V came to 4 bases and at J to 2 bases, leaving 4 bases not matched to a gene. Germline lookup yields CDR1 SGDLS and CDR2 YYNGEE. The DNA of the CDR3 is TGTGCCAGCAGCAAGAGCGGGACCACAGATACGCAGTATTTT. Translation: CASSKSGTTDTQYF. The full variable domain, in which reference TRBV9 and TRBJ2-3 provide the parts outside the CDR3, is DSGVTQTPKHLITATGQRVTLRCSPRSGDLSVYWYQQSLDQGLQFLIQYYNGEERAKGNILERFSAQQFPDLHSELNLSSLELGDSALYFCASSKSGTTDTQYFGPGTRLTVL.

This clonotype was picked up many times. J is TRBJ1-5 and V is TRBV27; unclear D gene. CDR1 and CDR2 (germline): MNHEY, SMNVEV (reference sequence). The V end lost 6 bases, the J end lost 0 bases, and 9 bases lay between the germline ends. This CDR3 contains 14 residues. The CDR3 spells CASSRRDSNQPQHF. Written as DNA, the CDR3 is TGTGCCAGCAGCCGGAGGGATAGCAATCAGCCCCAGCATTTT.

This clonotype was observed many times. The CDR3 loop reads CASSRPTSGSTDTQYF. DNA of the CDR3: TGTGCCAGCAGCCGCCCAACTAGCGGGAGCACAGATACGCAGTATTTT. V and J are TRBV28 and TRBJ2-3; 9 bases are a match to TRBD2. The V segment lost 6 bases and the J segment 0 bases; nucleotides outside the gene matches: 7. The CDR3 consists of 16 residues. Germline CDR1 is MDHEN and CDR2 is SYDVKM.

There are many counts of this clonotype. V and J are TRBV6-1 and TRBJ2-3; TRBD2 is a possible D gene (5 bases). This CDR3 has 16 residues. CDR1 and CDR2 (germline): MNHNS, SASEGT. V lost 7 bases and J 2 bases, leaving 19 bases between the germline ends. Here the CDR3 DNA reads TGTGCCAGCATCAGACTCGGACTTACCGTCACAGATACGCAGTATTTT. As protein: CASIRLGLTVTDTQYF.

This clonotype was seen only a few times. The CDR3 nucleotides read TGTGCCATCAGTGGAACTAGCGGGAGGGCCTACAATGAGCAGTTCTTC. Translating gives CAISGTSGRAYNEQFF. The rearrangement links TRBV10-3 to TRBJ2-1; 13 bases fit TRBD2. The V gene end was trimmed by 4 bases and the J gene end by 2 bases; junction bases not matched to a gene: 2. CDR3 length equals 16 residues. Germline CDR1 ENHRY, CDR2 SYGVKD.

This clonotype was detected ten times or more. The rearrangement joins TRBV2 to TRBJ2-1; tentative D call: TRBD2 (6 bases). V was trimmed by 7 bases and J by 8 bases, leaving 21 bases between them. From germline, CDR1 is SNHLY and CDR2 FYNNEI. This CDR3 region has 15 residues. The CDR3 region has the DNA TGTGCCAGCATCAGGGACTCGTTAAGGACGGATGAGCAGTTCTTC. Protein sequence: CASIRDSLRTDEQFF.

On this clonotype: A single base separates this from a much larger clone, so it may be a read error. The chain carries TRBV28 and TRBJ2-7; no definite D call. The CDR3 has 11 residues. The V gene lost 3 bases and the J gene lost 7 bases, with 7 bases spanning the gap. Germline V gives CDR1 MDHEN, CDR2 SYDVKM. CDR3 sequence reads: CASSFPVEQYF. The DNA for the CDR3 is TGTGCCAGCAGTTTCCCGGTAGAGCAGTACTTC.

This chain joins TRBV4-2 and TRBJ2-7, with 15 positions matching TRBD2. V shed 1 base and J 5 bases; nucleotides not matched to a gene: 15. The CDR3 is made up of 20 amino acids. The V gene's germline CDR1 is LGHNA and CDR2 YNFKEQ. This CDR3 reads CASSQVQVGLAGGPRDEQYF. The CDR3 region has the DNA TGTGCCAGCAGCCAAGTTCAGGTTGGACTAGCGGGAGGGCCTCGGGACGAGCAGTACTTC.

The chain couples TRBV12-3 or TRBV12-4 to TRBJ1-2; D is unclear. The CDR3 contains 13 residues. Trimming pared 0 bases from V and 3 bases from J, leaving 5 bases between. CDR3 loop: CASSLAGYYGYTF. CDR3 DNA sequence: TGTGCCAGCAGTTTAGCAGGGTACTATGGCTACACCTTC.

This clonotype has ten or more counts. The chain combines TRBV12-3 or TRBV12-4 with TRBJ2-1; TRBD2 aligns across 7 bases. The CDR3 totals 15 residues. Trimming at V came to 2 bases and at J to 2 bases, leaving 3 bases not matched to a gene. The CDR3 bases are TGTGCCAGCAGTTTATCTAGCGGCCCCTACAATGAGCAGTTCTTC. It encodes CASSLSSGPYNEQFF.

This chain uses TRBV28 with TRBJ1-4; perhaps TRBD1 as D (6 bases). Trimming removed 5 bases from V and 5 bases from J, with 12 bases in between. This CDR3 is built from 14 residues. Germline loops: CDR1 MDHEN, CDR2 SYDVKM. The CDR3 sequence is CASSPGAENEKLFF. The CDR3 nucleotides read TGTGCCAGCAGTCCAGGGGCAGAAAATGAAAAACTGTTTTTT. Complete variable domain (other parts from reference TRBV28 and TRBJ1-4): DVKVTQSSRYLVKRTGEKVFLECVQDMDHENMFWYRQDPGLGLRLIYFSYDVKMKEKGDIPEGYSVSREKKERFSLILESASTNQTSMYLCASSPGAENEKLFFGSGTQLSVL.

This clonotype has at least ten counts. The chain employs TRBV11-2 and TRBJ2-7; D ambiguous. CDR1 and CDR2 (germline): SGHAT, FQNNGV. The CDR3 has 12 residues. V lost 2 bases, J lost 2 bases, and 4 bases lay in between. This CDR3 reads CASSLSPYEQYF. In DNA, the CDR3 is TGTGCCAGCAGCTTATCGCCCTACGAGCAGTACTTC.

V usage is TRBV28 and J usage is TRBJ1-3; D is possibly TRBD1 (6 bases). Germline V gives CDR1 MDHEN, CDR2 SYDVKM. The CDR3 contains 14 residues. The V end was cut by 3 bases, the J end by 2 bases, with 8 bases between. CDR3 amino acids: CASSFRTAGNTIYF. The CDR3 coding sequence is TGTGCCAGCAGTTTCCGGACAGCTGGAAACACCATATATTTT.

As for this clonotype: A much larger clone lies a single base off, so this may be a read error. The chain employs TRBV7-3 and TRBJ2-3; D possibly corresponds to TRBD1 (6 bases). The germline gives CDR1 SGHTA, CDR2 FQGTGA. V shed 1 base and J shed 6 bases, with 20 bases lying between them. The CDR3 extends over 17 amino acids. CDR3 DNA sequence: TGTGCCAGCAGCTTAAGTTGGGGCAGGGGAGTTTCTGATACGCAGTATTTT. Translation gives CASSLSWGRGVSDTQYF.

This chain links TRBV5-1 with TRBJ1-6, with D possibly being TRBD1 (6 bases). The CDR3 consists of 15 residues. Germline V gives CDR1 SGHRS, CDR2 YFSETQ. Trimming shortened V by 0 bases and J by 6 bases, and 10 bases separated the two germline ends. CDR3 coding DNA: TGCGCCAGCAGCTTGGAGCAGGGGCTTAATTCACCCCTCCACTTT. Translating gives CASSLEQGLNSPLHF.